This T cell receptor beta chain originates from a study of sequential checkpoint blockade in melanoma. Treatment specified: randomized to nivolumab then ipilimumab (arm A) or the reverse (arm B). The CDR3 length is 18 residues. Trimming stripped 0 bases from V and 0 bases from J, with 17 bases between. Germline CDR1 is MGHRA and CDR2 is YSYEKL. Profiled with immunoSEQ multiplex PCR; TCRdb holds only in-frame clones, not every one. This sample yields around 10,000 clones, of which around three quarters are seen a single time; around 39% belongs to the top ten. The rearrangement links TRBV4-1 to TRBJ1-1; TRBD1 might be the D (5 bases). The TCR originated in a human donor with melanoma. Sequenced material: CD8+ T cells sorted from blood (inferred from file names), taken from a patient given nivolumab and ipilimumab in sequence. CDR3: CASSQDYLGKGVNTEAFF. DNA of the CDR3: TGCGCCAGCAGCCAAGATTACCTAGGGAAAGGGGTGAACACTGAAGCTTTCTTT.